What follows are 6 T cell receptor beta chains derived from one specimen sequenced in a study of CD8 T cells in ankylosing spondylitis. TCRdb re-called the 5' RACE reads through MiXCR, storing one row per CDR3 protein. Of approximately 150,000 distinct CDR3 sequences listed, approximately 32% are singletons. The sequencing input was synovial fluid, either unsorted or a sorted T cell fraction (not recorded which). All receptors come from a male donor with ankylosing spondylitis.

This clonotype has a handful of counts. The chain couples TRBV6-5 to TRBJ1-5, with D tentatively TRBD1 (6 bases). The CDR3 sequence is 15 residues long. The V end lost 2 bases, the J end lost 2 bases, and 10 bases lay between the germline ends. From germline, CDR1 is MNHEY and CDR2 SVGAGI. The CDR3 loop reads CASSYPRQGNQPQHF. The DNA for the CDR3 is TGTGCCAGCAGTTACCCGCGACAGGGCAATCAGCCCCAGCATTTT.

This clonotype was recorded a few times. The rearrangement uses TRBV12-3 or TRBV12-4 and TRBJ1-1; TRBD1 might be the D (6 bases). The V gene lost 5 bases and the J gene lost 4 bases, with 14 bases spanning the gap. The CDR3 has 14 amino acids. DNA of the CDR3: TGTGCCAGCAGTCTAAACGTAGGGGGCACTGAAGCTTTCTTT. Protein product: CASSLNVGGTEAFF.

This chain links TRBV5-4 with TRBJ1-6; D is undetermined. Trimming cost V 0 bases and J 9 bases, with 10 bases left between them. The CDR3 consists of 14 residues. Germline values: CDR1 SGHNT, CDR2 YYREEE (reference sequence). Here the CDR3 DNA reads TGTGCCAGCAGCTTGGATAGGAATATTTCACCCCTCCACTTT. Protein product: CASSLDRNISPLHF.

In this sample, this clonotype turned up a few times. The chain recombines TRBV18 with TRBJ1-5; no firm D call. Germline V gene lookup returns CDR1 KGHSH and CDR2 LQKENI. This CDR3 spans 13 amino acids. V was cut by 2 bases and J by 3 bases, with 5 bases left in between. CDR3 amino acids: CASSPGTNQPQHF. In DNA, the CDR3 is TGTGCCAGCTCACCAGGTACCAATCAGCCCCAGCATTTT.

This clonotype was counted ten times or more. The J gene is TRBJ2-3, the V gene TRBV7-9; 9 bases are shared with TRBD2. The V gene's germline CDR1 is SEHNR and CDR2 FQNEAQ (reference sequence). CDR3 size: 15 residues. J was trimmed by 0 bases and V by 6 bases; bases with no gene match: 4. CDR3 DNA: TGTGCCAGCAGTCTCAGCGGGGGGAGCACAGATACGCAGTATTTT. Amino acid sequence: CASSLSGGSTDTQYF.

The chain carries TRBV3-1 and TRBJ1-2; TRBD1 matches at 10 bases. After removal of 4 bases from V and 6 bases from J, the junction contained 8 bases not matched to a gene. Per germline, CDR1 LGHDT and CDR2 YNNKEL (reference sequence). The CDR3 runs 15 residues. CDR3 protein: CASSLLGQGLDGYTF. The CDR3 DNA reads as TGTGCCAGCAGCCTCCTGGGACAGGGGTTAGATGGCTACACCTTC.